This TCR beta chain was observed in a study of blood T cell repertoires in COVID-19. V lost 5 bases, J lost 5 bases, and 5 bases stayed unmatched. Germline CDR1 is SGHTA and CDR2 is FQGNSA. This CDR3 has 14 residues. TCRdb's table, derived via immunoSEQ multiplex PCR, lists solely in-frame clones and lacks some. The repertoire includes some 270,000 clones, 84% of them detected once, and 3.4% sits in the top ten. Recruitment covered about two dozen US areas and drew participants whose ages spanned roughly 18 to 89 years. The genes are TRBV7-2 and TRBJ1-2, with TRBD1 matching 10 bases. The TCR originated in a man between 45 and 60 years old who had recovered from COVID-19. Sequencing used PBMCs or T cells enriched from blood (not recorded which). The CDR3 DNA is TGTGCCAGCAGCCGCGGGACAGGGGTATATGGCTACACCTTC. As protein: CASSRGTGVYGYTF. The full variable domain, rest sourced from reference TRBV7-2 and TRBJ1-2, is GAGVSQSPSNKVTEKGKDVELRCDPISGHTALYWYRQSLGQGLEFLIYFQGNSAPDKSGLPSDRFSAERTGGSVSTLTIQRTQQEDSAVYLCASSRGTGVYGYTFGSGTRLTVV.